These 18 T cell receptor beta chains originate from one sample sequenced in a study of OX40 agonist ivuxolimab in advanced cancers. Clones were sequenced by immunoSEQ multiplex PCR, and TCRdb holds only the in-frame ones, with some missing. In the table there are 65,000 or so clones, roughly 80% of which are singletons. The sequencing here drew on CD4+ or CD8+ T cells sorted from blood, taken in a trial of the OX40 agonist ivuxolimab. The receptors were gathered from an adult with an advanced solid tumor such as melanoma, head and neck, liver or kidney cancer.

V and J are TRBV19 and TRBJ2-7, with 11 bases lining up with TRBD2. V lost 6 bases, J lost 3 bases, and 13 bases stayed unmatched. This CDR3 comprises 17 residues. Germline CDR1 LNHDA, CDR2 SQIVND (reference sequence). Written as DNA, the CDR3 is TGTGCCAGTAGCAATTTGACTAGCGGGGCTCGATTCTACGAGCAGTACTTC. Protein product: CASSNLTSGARFYEQYF.

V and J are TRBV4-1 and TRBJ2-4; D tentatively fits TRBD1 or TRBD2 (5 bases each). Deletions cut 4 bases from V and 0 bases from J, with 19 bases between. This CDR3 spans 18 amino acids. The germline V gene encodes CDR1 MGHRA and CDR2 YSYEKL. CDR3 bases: TGCGCCAGCAGCCCAGGGCTAGCCCGGACTCTAGCCAAAAACATTCAGTACTTC. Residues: CASSPGLARTLAKNIQYF.

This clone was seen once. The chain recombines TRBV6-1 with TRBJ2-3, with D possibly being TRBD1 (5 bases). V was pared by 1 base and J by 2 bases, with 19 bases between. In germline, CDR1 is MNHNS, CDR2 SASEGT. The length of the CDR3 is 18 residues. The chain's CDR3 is CASSEGMVSWTYTDTQYF. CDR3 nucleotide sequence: TGTGCCAGCAGTGAAGGGATGGTAAGCTGGACATACACAGATACGCAGTATTTT.

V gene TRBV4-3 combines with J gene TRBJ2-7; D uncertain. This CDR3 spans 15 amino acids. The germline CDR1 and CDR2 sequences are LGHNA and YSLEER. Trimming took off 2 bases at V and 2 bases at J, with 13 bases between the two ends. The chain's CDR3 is CASSQNDLGAYEQYF. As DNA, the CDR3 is TGCGCCAGCAGCCAAAACGACCTTGGGGCCTACGAGCAGTACTTC.

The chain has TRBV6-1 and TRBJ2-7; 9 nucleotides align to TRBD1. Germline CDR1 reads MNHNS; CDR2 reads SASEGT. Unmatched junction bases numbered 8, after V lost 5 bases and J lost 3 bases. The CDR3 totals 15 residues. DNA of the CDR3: TGTGCCAGCAGTAAACCTGTGGGACAGGGCTACGAGCAGTACTTC. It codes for CASSKPVGQGYEQYF.

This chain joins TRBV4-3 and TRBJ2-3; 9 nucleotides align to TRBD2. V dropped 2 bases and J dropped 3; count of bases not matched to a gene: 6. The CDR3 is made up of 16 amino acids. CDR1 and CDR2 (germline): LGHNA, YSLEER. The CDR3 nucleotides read TGCGCCAGCAGCCAATCAGCTAGCGGGGAAACAGATACGCAGTATTTT. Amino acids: CASSQSASGETDTQYF.

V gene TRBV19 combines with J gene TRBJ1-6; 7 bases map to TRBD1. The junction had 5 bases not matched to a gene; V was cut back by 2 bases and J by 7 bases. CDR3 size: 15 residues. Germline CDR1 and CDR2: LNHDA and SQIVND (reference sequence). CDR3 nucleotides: TGTGCCAGTAGTATAAAGGGACAGACAAATTCACCCCTCCACTTT. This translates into CASSIKGQTNSPLHF. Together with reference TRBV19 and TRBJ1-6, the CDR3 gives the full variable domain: DGGITQSPKYLFRKEGQNVTLSCEQNLNHDAMYWYRQDPGQGLRLIYYSQIVNDFQKGDIAEGYSVSREKKESFPLTVTSAQKNPTAFYLCASSIKGQTNSPLHFGNGTRLTVT.

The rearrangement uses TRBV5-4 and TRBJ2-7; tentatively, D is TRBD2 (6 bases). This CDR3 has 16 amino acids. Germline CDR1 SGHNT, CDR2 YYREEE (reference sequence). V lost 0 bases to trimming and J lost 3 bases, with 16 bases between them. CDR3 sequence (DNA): TGTGCCAGCAGCTTGGCCTTAGCGGTCCAGGACTACGAGCAGTACTTC. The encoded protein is CASSLALAVQDYEQYF.

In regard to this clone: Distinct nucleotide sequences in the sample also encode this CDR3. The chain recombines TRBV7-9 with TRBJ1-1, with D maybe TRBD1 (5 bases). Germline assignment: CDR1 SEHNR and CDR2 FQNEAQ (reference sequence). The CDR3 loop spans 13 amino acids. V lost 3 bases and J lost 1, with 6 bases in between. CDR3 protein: CASSLQGNTEAFF. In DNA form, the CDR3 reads TGTGCCAGCAGCTTGCAGGGGAACACTGAAGCTTTCTTT.

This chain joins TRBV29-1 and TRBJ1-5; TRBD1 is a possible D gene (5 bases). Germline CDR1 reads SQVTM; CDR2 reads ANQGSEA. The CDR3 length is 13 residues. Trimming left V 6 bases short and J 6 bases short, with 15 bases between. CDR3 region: CSVVDGGSQPQHF. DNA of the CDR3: TGCAGCGTCGTTGATGGGGGGTCTCAGCCCCAGCATTTT.

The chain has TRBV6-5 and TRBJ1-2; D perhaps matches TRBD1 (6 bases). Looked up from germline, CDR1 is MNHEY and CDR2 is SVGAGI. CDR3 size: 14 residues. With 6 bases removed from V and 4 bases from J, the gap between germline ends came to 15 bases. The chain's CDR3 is CASSRTAESYGYTF. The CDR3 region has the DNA TGTGCCAGCAGCCGGACAGCTGAAAGCTATGGCTACACCTTC.

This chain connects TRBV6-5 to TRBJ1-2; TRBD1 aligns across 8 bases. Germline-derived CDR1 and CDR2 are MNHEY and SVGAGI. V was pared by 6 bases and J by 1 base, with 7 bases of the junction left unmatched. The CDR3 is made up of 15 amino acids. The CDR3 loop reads CASSHGQGNNYGYTF. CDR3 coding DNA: TGTGCCAGCAGCCACGGACAGGGTAATAACTATGGCTACACCTTC.

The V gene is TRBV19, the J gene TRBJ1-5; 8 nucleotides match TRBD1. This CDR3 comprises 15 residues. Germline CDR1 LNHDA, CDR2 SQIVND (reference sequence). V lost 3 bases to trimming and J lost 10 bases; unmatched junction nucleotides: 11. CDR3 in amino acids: CASSMDRAFGGPQHF. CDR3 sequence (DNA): TGTGCCAGTAGTATGGACAGGGCTTTCGGCGGCCCCCAGCATTTT.

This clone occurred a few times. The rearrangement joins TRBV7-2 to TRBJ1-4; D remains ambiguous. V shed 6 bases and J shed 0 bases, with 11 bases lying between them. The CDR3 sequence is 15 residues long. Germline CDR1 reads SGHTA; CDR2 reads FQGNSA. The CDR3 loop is CASRAQSATNEKLFF. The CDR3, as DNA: TGTGCCAGCAGAGCCCAGAGTGCAACTAATGAAAAACTGTTTTTT.

This chain's CDR3 is CASSPGYERAEAFF. The CDR3 nucleotides are TGCGCCAGCAGCCCAGGGTACGAAAGGGCTGAAGCTTTCTTT. The V call is TRBV4-1, the J call TRBJ1-1; tentatively, D is TRBD1 (5 bases). The CDR3 consists of 14 residues. With 4 bases removed from V and 6 bases from J, the gap between germline ends came to 15 bases. CDR1 is MGHRA and CDR2 is YSYEKL in the germline V gene.

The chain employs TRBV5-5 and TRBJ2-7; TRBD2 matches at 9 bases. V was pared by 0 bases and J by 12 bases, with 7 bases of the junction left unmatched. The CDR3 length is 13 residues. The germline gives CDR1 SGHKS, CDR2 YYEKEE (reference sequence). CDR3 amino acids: CASSLDASGKSYF. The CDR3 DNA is TGTGCCAGCAGCTTGGACGCTAGCGGGAAGTCGTACTTC. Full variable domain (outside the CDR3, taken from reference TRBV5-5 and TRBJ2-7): DAGVTQSPTHLIKTRGQQVTLRCSPISGHKSVSWYQQVLGQGPQFIFQYYEKEERGRGNFPDRFSARQFPNYSSELNVNALLLGDSALYLCASSLDASGKSYFGPGTRLTVT.

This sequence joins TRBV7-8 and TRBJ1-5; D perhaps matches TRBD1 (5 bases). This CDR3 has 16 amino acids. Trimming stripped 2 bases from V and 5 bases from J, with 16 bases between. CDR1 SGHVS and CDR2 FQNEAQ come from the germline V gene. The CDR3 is CASSLSTMRGYQPQHF. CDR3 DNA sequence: TGTGCCAGCAGCTTAAGTACGATGAGGGGTTATCAGCCCCAGCATTTT.

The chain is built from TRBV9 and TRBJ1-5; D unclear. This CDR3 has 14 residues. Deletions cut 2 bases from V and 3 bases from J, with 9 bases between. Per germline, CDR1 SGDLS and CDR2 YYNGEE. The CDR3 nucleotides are TGTGCCAGCAGCGTGGGAGTCGTCAATCAGCCCCAGCATTTT. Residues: CASSVGVVNQPQHF.